This T cell receptor (beta chain) was identified in a study of shared clonotypes between healthy human individuals. Study-level information: There were three CD4 naive, three CD4 memory, two CD8 naive and one CD8 memory plates per donor.

Germline V gene data show CDR1 as SGHRS and CDR2 as YFSETQ. The ends lost 0 bases at V and 2 bases at J; junction bases unmatched: 2. The CDR3 sequence is 14 residues long. Study processing details: ImmunoSEQ junction-only sequences lacked quality scores, so their filtering differed. TCRdb keeps only in-frame clones here, not all; method: immunoSEQ multiplex PCR. The DNA was the basis for D and trimming; V, J and clone size are from that table. The sample carries 1 million to 1.2 million clones, about 80% recorded once. Notes on this clone: The sample contains more than one DNA sequence encoding this CDR3.

The rearrangement uses TRBV5-1 and TRBJ2-7; 7 bases agree with TRBD2. The TCR sequence derives from a man aged 18 to 30 in good health. Some clones in this sample may be carry-over from other donors' samples. Sequencing used memory CD4+ T cells from PBMCs. Subset: CD45RA-negative fraction. CDR3 in DNA: TGCGCCAGCAGCTTGGGGGCGGGAGCCTACGAGCAGTACTTC. It encodes CASSLGAGAYEQYF.